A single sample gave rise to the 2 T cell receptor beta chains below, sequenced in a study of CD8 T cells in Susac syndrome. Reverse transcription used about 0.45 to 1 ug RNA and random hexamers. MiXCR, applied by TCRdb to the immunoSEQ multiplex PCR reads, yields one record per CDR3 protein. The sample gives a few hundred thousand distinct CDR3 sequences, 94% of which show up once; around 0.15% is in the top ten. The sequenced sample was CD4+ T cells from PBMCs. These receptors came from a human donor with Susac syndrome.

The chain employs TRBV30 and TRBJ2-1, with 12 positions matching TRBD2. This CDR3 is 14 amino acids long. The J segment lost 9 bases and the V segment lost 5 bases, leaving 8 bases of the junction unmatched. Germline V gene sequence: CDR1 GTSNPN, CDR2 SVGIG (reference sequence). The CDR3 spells CAWGTSGGRGEQFF. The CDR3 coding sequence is TGTGCCTGGGGCACTAGCGGGGGGCGCGGTGAGCAGTTCTTC.

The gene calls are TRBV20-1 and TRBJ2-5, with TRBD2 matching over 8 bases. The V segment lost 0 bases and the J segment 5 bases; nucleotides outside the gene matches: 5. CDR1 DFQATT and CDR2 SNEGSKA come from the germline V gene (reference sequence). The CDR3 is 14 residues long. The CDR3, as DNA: TGCAGTGCTAGAGAGGGTCGGGAGGGCGAGACCCAGTACTTC. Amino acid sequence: CSAREGREGETQYF.